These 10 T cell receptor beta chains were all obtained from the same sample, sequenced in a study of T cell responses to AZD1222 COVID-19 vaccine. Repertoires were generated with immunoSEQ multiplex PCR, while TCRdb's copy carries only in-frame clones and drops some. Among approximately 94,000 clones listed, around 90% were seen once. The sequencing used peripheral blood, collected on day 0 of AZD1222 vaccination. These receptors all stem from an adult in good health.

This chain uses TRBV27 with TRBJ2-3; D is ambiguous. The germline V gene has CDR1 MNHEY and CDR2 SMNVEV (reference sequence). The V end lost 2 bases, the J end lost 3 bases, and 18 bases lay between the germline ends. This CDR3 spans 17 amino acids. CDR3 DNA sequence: TGTGCCAGCAGTTTAAGGGAACAACCCTGGGGAACAGATACGCAGTATTTT. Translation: CASSLREQPWGTDTQYF.

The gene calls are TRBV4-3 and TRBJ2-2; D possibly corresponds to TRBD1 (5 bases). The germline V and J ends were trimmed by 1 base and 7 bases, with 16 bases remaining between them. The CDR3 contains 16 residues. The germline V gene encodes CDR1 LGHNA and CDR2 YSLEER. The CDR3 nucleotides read TGCGCCAGCAGCCAAGGGGGCGTCGAGTTGAGCGGGGAGCTGTTTTTT. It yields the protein CASSQGGVELSGELFF.

CDR3 residues: CASGLVLGAADTQYF. The CDR3 nucleotides read TGTGCTAGTGGTTTGGTACTAGGAGCCGCAGATACGCAGTATTTT. The gene calls are TRBV12-5 and TRBJ2-3, with D maybe TRBD2 (5 bases). The V end lost 0 bases, the J end lost 4 bases, and 11 bases lay between the germline ends. This CDR3 comprises 15 residues. The V gene's germline CDR1 is LGHNT and CDR2 FRNRAP.

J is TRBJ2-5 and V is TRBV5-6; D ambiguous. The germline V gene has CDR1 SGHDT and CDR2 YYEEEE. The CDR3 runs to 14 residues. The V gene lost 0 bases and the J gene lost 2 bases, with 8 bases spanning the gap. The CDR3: CASSLVHQQETQYF. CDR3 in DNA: TGTGCCAGCAGCTTGGTTCATCAACAAGAGACCCAGTACTTC. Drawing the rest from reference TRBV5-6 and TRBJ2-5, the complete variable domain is DAGVTQSPTHLIKTRGQQVTLRCSPKSGHDTVSWYQQALGQGPQFIFQYYEEEERQRGNFPDRFSGHQFPNYSSELNVNALLLGDSALYLCASSLVHQQETQYFGPGTRLLVL.

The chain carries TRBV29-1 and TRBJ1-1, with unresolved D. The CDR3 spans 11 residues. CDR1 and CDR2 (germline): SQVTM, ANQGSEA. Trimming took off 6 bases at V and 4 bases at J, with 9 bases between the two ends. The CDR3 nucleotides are TGCAGCGTCGCCCCTGGCACTGAAGCTTTCTTT. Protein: CSVAPGTEAFF. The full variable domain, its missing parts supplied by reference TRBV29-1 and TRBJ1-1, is SAVISQKPSRDICQRGTSLTIQCQVDSQVTMMFWYRQQPGQSLTLIATANQGSEATYESGFVIDKFPISRPNLTFSTLTVSNMSPEDSSIYLCSVAPGTEAFFGQGTRLTVV.

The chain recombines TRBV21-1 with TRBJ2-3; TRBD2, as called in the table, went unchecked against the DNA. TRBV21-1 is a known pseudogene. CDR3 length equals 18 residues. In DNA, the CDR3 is TGTGCCAGCAGCAAACGGGGAGGGCAACTTCCATGCACAGATACGCAGTATTTT. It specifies CASSKRGGQLPCTDTQYF.

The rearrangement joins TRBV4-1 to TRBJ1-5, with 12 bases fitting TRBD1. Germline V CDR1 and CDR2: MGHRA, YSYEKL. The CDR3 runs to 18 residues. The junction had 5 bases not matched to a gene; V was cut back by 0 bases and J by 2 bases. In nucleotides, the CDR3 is TGCGCCAGCAGCCAAGATGGGACAGGGGGCTATGGCAATCAGCCCCAGCATTTT. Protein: CASSQDGTGGYGNQPQHF.

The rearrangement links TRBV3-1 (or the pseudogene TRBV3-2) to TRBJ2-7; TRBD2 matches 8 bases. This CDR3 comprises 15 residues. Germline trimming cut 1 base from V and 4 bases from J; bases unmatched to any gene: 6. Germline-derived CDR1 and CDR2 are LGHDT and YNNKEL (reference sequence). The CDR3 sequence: CASSQGVASGYEQYF. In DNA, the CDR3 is TGTGCCAGCAGCCAAGGGGTCGCTAGCGGGTACGAGCAGTACTTC.

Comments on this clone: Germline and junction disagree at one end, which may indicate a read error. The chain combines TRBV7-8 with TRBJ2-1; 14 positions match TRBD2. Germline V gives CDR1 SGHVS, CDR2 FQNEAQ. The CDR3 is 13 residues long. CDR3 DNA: TGTGCCAGCAGCCCGGGACTAGCGGGAGAAAGAATCTTC. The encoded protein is CASSPGLAGERIF.

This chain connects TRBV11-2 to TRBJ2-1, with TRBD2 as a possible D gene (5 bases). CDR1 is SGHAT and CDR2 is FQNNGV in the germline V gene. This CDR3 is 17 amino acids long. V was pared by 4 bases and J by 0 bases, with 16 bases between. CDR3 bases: TGTGCCAGCAGCTACGCTTCTAGCCGGGGCTCCTACAATGAGCAGTTCTTC. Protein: CASSYASSRGSYNEQFF.